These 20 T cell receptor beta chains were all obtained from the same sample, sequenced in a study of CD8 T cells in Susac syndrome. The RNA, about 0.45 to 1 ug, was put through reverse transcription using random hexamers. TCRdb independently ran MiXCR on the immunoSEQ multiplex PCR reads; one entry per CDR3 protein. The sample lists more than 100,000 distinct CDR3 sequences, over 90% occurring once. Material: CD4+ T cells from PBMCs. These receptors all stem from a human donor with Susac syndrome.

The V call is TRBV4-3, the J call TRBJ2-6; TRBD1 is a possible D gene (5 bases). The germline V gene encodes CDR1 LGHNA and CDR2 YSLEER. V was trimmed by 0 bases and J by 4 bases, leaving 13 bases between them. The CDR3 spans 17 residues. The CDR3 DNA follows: TGCGCCAGCAGCCAAGATGCGGCAGGGCCCGGGGCCAACGTCCTGACTTTC. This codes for CASSQDAAGPGANVLTF.

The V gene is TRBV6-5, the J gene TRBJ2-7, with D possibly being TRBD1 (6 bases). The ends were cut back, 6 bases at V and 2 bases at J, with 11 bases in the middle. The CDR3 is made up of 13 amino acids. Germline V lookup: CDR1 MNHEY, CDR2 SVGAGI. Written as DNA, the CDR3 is TGTGCCAGCAGAGGGACACAGACCTACGAGCAGTACTTC. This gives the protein CASRGTQTYEQYF.

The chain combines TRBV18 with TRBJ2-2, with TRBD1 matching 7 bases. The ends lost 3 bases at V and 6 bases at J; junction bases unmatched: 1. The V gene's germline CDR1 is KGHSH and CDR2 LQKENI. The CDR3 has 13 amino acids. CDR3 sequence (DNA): TGTGCCAGCTCACCGCAGGGGGCCGGGGAGCTGTTTTTT. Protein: CASSPQGAGELFF.

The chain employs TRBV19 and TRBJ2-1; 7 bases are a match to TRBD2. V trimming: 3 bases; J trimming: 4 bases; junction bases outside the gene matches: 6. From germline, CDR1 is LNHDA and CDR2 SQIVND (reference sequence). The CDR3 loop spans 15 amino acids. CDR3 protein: CASSMERGPYNEQFF. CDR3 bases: TGTGCCAGTAGTATGGAGCGGGGCCCATACAATGAGCAGTTCTTC.

For the CDR3, the DNA is TGCGCCAGCAGTAGACAGTTCAATCAGCCCCAGCATTTT. Translation gives CASSRQFNQPQHF. The V call is TRBV10-2, the J call TRBJ1-5; a weak D match, TRBD1 (5 bases). V was clipped by 5 bases and J by 3 bases, with 8 bases between them. CDR1 WSHSY and CDR2 SAAADI come from the germline V gene. This CDR3 is built from 13 residues.

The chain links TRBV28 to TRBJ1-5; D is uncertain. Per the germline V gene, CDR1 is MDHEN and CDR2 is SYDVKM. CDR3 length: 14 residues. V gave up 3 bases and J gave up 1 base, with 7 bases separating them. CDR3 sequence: CASSFGSSNQPQHF. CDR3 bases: TGTGCCAGCAGTTTTGGATCGAGCAATCAGCCCCAGCATTTT.

This CDR3 reads CASSLGTASTDTQYF. The CDR3 coding sequence is TGCGCCAGCAGCTTGGGGACAGCCAGCACAGATACGCAGTATTTT. The chain is built from TRBV5-1 and TRBJ2-3, with TRBD1 as a possible D gene (6 bases). Deletions cut 0 bases from V and 0 bases from J, with 8 bases between. CDR3 size: 15 residues. CDR1 and CDR2 (germline): SGHRS, YFSETQ.

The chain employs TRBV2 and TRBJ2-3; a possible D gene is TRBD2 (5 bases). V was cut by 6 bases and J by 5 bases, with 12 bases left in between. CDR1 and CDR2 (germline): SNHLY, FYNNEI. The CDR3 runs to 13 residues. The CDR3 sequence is CASRPHGRDTQYF. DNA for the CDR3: TGTGCCAGCAGACCACATGGGAGAGATACGCAGTATTTT.

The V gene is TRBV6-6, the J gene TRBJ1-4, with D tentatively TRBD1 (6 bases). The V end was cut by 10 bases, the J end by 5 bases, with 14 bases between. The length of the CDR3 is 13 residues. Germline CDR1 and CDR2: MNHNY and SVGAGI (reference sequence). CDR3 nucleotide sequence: TGTGCCACCAGAGGACAGACGAATGAAAAACTGTTTTTT. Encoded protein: CATRGQTNEKLFF.

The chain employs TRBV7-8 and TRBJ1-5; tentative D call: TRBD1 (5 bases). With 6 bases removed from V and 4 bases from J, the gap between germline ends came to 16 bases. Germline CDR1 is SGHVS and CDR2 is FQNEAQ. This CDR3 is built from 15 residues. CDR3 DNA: TGTGCCAGCAGTAAAAGGACATCACAAAATCAGCCCCAGCATTTT. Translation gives CASSKRTSQNQPQHF.

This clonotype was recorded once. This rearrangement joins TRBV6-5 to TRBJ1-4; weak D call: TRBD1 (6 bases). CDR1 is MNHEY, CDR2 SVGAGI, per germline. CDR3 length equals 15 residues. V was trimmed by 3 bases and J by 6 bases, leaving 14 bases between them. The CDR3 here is CASSYSGGQYEKLFF. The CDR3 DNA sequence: TGTGCCAGCAGTTATTCTGGGGGGCAGTATGAAAAACTGTTTTTT.

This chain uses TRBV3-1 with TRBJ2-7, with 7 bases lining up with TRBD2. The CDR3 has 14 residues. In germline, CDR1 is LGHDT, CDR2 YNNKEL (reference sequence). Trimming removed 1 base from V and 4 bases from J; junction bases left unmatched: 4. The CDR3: CASSQGVGRYEQYF. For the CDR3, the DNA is TGTGCCAGCAGCCAAGGAGTCGGGAGGTACGAGCAGTACTTC.

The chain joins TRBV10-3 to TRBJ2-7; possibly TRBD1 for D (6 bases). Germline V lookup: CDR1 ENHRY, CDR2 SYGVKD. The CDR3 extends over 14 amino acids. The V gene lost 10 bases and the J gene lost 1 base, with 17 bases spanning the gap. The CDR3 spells CASRRDTSSYEQYF. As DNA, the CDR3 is TGTGCCAGTAGAAGGGACACCTCTTCCTACGAGCAGTACTTC.

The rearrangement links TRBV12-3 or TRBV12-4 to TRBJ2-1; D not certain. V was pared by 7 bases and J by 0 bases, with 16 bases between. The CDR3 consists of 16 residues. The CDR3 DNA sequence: TGTGCCAGCAACTCCGGAGATCGTTCCTCCTACAATGAGCAGTTCTTC. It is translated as CASNSGDRSSYNEQFF.

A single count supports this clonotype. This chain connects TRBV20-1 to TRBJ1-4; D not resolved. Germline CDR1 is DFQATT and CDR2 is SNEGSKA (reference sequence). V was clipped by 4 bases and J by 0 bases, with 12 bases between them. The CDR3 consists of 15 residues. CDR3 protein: CSATAEGTTNEKLFF. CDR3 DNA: TGCAGTGCTACGGCGGAAGGAACAACTAATGAAAAACTGTTTTTT.

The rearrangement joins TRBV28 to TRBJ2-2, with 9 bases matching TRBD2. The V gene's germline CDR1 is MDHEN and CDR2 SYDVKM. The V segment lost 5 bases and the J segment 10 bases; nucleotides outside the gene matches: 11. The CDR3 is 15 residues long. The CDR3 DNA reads TGTGCCAGCAGTGGGGGCGGGAGGGCCAGGGAGGAGCTGTTTTTT. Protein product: CASSGGGRAREELFF.

DNA for the CDR3: TGTGCCAGTAGTATCGGGGGAGGGGGCAATCAGCCCCAGCATTTT. Its translation is CASSIGGGGNQPQHF. The chain employs TRBV19 and TRBJ1-5; D might be TRBD1 (5 bases). Germline CDR1 reads LNHDA; CDR2 reads SQIVND (reference sequence). This CDR3 has 15 residues. The V and J ends lost 3 bases and 2 bases respectively, with 11 bases between them.

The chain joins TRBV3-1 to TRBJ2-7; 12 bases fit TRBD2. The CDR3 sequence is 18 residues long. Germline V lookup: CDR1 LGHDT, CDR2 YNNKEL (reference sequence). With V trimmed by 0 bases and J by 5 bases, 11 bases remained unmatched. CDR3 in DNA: TGTGCCAGCAGCCAAGAATATCTAGCGGGAGGGCCGGCGGACGAGCAGTACTTC. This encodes CASSQEYLAGGPADEQYF.

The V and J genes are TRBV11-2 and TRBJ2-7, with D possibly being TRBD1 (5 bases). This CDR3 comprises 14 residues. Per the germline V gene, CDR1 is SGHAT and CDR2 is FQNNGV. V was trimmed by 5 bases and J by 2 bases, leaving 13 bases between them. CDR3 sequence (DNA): TGTGCCAGCAGCCCCGTTAGGGGCACCTACGAGCAGTACTTC. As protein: CASSPVRGTYEQYF.

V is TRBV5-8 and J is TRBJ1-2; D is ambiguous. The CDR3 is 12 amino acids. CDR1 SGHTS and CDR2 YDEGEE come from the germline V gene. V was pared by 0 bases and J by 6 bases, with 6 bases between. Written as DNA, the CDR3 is TGTGCCAGCAGCTTGGACCGGGATGGCTACACCTTC. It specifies CASSLDRDGYTF.